The clone carrying this T cell receptor beta chain was recorded many times. The sample comes from a study of early T cells in non-severe SARS-CoV-2 infection. Researchers tagged individual cDNA molecules with unique molecular identifiers. TCRdb re-called the 5' RACE reads through MiXCR, storing one row per CDR3 protein. The sample has 35,000 to 45,000 distinct CDR3 sequences; around 7% are singletons. The germline V and J ends were trimmed by 0 bases and 5 bases, with 10 bases remaining between them. Germline V gives CDR1 MNHEY, CDR2 SMNVEV (reference sequence). CDR3 length equals 14 residues. The gene calls are TRBV27 and TRBJ2-5; unclear D gene. The specimen was whole blood, collected at baseline. The sequence came from an adult who was a healthcare worker with PCR-confirmed SARS-CoV-2 infection or an uninfected control (not recorded which). DNA of the CDR3: TGTGCCAGCAGTTTATCTACCGGGCGGGAGACCCAGTACTTC. It specifies CASSLSTGRETQYF.